This T cell receptor beta chain was sequenced for a study of T cells in Graves' hyperthyroidism and ophthalmopathy. Study background: Specimen type is peripheral blood, collected at initial diagnosis prior to any treatment. Study findings and constraints: Stable hyperthyroidism was separated from ophthalmopathy by a model based on 13 V-J features. Among clonotypes expanded in thyroid above 0.001, most were also found in blood.

The table lists this clonotype with a few counts. Its specificity is unknown. Germline loops: CDR1 SEHNR, CDR2 FQNEAQ (reference sequence). Trimming took off 4 bases at V and 5 bases at J, with 12 bases between the two ends. The CDR3 has 14 amino acids. A patient was excluded if there was uncontrolled infection, other autoimmune disease, pregnancy or lactation. What was amplified from RNA transcripts were TCR beta CDR3 regions. A first-round RT-PCR of the TCR CDR3 used the HTBI primer set. TCRdb reprocessed the multiplex PCR reads via MiXCR and lists one record per CDR3 protein. The repertoire holds a few hundred thousand distinct CDR3 sequences, approximately 15% seen once, with less than 9.5% in the top ten.

This rearrangement joins TRBV7-9 to TRBJ2-1; either TRBD1 or TRBD2 may fit D (5 bases each). This receptor was taken from a woman between 25 and 40 years old with Graves' hyperthyroidism. The sample taken for sequencing was blood. CDR3 nucleotides: TGTGCCAGCAGCTCTCCCGGGACCCACAATGAGCAGTTCTTC. Residues: CASSSPGTHNEQFF.